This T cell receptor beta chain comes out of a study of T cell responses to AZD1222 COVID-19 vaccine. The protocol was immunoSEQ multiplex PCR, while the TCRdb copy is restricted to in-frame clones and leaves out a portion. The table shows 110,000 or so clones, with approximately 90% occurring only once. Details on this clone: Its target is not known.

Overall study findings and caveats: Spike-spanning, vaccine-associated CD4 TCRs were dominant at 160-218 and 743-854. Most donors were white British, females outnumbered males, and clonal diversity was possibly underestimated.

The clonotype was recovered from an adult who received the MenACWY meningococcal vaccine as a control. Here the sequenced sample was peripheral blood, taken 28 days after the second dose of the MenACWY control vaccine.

The CDR3 DNA reads TGTGCCAGCAGTCCGCGGGTGAACACTGAAGCTTTCTTT. Translation gives CASSPRVNTEAFF. V and J are TRBV27 and TRBJ1-1; D is unresolved. The V and J ends lost 5 bases and 0 bases respectively, with 7 bases between them. This CDR3 spans 13 amino acids. Germline CDR1 reads MNHEY; CDR2 reads SMNVEV (reference sequence).